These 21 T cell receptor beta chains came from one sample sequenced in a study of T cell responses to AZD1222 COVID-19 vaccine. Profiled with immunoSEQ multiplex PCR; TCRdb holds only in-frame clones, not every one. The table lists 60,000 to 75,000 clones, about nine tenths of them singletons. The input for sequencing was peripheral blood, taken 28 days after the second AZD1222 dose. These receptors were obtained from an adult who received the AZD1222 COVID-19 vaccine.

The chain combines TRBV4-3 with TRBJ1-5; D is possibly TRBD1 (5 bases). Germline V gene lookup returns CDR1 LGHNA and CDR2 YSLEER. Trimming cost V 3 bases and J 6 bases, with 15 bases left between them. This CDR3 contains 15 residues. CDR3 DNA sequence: TGCGCCAGCAGCCAGTCCTGGCAGGGAGGTCAGCCCCAGCATTTT. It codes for CASSQSWQGGQPQHF.

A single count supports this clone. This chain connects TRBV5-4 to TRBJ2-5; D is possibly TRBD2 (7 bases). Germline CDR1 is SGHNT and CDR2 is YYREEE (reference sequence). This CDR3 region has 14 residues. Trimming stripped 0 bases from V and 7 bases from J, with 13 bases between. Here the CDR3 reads CASSLASGEGTQYF. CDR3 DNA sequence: TGTGCCAGCAGCTTGGCTTCAGGGGAGGGGACCCAGTACTTC.

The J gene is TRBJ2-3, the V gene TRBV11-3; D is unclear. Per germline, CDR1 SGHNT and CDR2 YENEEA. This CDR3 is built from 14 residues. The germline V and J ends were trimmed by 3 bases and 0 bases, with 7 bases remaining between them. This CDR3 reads CASSFTRSTDTQYF. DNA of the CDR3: TGTGCCAGCAGCTTCACACGAAGCACAGATACGCAGTATTTT. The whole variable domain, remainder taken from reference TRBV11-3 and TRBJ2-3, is EAGVVQSPRYKIIEKKQPVAFWCNPISGHNTLYWYLQNLGQGPELLIRYENEEAVDDSQLPKDRFSAERLKGVDSTLKIQPAELGDSAVYLCASSFTRSTDTQYFGPGTRLTVL.

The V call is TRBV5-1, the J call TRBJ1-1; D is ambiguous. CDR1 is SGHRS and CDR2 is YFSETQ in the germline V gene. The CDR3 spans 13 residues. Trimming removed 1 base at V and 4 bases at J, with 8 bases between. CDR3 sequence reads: CASSLSASTEAFF. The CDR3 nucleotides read TGCGCCAGCAGCTTGTCCGCGAGCACTGAAGCTTTCTTT. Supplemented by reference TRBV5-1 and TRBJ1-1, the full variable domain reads KAGVTQTPRYLIKTRGQQVTLSCSPISGHRSVSWYQQTPGQGLQFLFEYFSETQRNKGNFPGRFSGRQFSNSRSEMNVSTLELGDSALYLCASSLSASTEAFFGQGTRLTVV.

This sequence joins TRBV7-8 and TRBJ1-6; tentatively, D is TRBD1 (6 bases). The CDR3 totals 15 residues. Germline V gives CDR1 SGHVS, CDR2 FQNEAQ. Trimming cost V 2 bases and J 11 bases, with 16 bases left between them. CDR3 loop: CASSLNVGGLTPLHF. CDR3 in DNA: TGTGCCAGCAGCTTAAACGTGGGGGGCTTGACACCCCTCCACTTT.

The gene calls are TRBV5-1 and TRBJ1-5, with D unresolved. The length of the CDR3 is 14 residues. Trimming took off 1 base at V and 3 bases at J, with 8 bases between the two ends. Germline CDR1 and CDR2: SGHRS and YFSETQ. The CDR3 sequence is CASSLMGPNQPQHF. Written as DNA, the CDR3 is TGCGCCAGCAGCTTGATGGGCCCCAATCAGCCCCAGCATTTT.

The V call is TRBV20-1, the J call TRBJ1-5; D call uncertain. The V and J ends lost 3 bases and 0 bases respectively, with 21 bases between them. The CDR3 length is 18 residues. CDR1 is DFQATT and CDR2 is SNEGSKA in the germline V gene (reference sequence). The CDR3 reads CSASLLRGDPDSNQPQHF. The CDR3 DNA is TGCAGTGCTAGTCTCCTCCGAGGTGACCCCGATAGCAATCAGCCCCAGCATTTT.

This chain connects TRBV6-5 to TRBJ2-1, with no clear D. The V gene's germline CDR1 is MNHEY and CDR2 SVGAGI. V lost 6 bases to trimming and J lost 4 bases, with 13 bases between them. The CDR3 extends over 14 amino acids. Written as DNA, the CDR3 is TGTGCCAGCAGACGCCTGGTCAGATACAATGAGCAGTTCTTC. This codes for CASRRLVRYNEQFF.

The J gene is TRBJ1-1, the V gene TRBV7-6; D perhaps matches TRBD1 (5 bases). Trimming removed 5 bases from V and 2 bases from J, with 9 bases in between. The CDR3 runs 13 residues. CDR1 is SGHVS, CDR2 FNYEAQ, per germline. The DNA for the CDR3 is TGTGCCAGCAGCGCGGACACTAACACTGAAGCTTTCTTT. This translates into CASSADTNTEAFF.

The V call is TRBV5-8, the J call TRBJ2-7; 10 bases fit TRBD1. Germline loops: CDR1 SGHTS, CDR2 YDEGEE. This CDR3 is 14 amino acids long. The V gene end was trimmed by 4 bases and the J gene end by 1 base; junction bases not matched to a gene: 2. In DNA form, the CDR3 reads TGTGCCAGCAGCAGGGACAGGGGATCCTACGAGCAGTACTTC. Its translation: CASSRDRGSYEQYF.

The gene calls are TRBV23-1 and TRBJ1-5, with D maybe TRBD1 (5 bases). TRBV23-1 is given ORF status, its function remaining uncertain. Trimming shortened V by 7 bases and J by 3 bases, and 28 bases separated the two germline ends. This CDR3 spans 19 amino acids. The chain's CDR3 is CASTPRTTGSGRNNQPQHF. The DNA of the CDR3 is TGCGCCAGCACCCCACGGACCACAGGCTCCGGAAGGAACAATCAGCCCCAGCATTTT.

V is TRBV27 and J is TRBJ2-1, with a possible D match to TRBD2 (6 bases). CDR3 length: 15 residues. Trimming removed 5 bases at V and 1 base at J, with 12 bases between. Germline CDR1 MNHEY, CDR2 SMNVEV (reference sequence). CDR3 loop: CASSTREKSYNEQFF. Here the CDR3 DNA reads TGTGCCAGCAGTACCCGGGAGAAATCCTACAATGAGCAGTTCTTC.

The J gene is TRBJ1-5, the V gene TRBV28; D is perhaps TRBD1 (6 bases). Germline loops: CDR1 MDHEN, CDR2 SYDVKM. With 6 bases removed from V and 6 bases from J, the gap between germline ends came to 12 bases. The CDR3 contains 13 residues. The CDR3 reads CASSTPGVQPQHF. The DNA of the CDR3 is TGTGCCAGCAGCACCCCAGGGGTTCAGCCCCAGCATTTT. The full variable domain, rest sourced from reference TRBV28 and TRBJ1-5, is DVKVTQSSRYLVKRTGEKVFLECVQDMDHENMFWYRQDPGLGLRLIYFSYDVKMKEKGDIPEGYSVSREKKERFSLILESASTNQTSMYLCASSTPGVQPQHFGDGTRLSIL.

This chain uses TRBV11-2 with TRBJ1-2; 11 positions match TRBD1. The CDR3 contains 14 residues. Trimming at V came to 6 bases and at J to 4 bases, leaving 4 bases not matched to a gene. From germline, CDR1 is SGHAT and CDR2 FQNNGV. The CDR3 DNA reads TGTGCCAGCAGAGGGACAGGGGGGAGCTATGGCTACACCTTC. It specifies CASRGTGGSYGYTF. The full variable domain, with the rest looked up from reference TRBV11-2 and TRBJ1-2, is EAGVAQSPRYKIIEKRQSVAFWCNPISGHATLYWYQQILGQGPKLLIQFQNNGVVDDSQLPKDRFSAERLKGVDSTLKIQPAKLEDSAVYLCASRGTGGSYGYTFGSGTRLTVV.

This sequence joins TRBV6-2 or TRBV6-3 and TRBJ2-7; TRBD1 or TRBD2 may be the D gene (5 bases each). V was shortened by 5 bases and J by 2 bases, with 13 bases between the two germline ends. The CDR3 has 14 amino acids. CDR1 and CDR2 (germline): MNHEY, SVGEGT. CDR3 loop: CASSTPGRTYEQYF. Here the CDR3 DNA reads TGTGCCAGCAGTACTCCGGGACGGACCTACGAGCAGTACTTC.

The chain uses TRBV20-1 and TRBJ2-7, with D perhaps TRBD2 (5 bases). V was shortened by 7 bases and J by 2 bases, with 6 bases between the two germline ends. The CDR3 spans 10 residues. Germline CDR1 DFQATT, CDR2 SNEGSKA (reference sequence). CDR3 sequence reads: CSGGTYEQYF. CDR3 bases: TGCAGTGGAGGGACCTACGAGCAGTACTTC.

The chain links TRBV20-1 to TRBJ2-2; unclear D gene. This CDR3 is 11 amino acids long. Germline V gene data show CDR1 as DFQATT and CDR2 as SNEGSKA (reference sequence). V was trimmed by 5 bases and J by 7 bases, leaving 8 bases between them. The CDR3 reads CSAGTVGELFF. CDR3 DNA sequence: TGCAGTGCTGGTACTGTCGGGGAGCTGTTTTTT.

CDR3 loop: CASTSDSYEQYF. DNA of the CDR3: TGTGCCAGCACCTCCGACAGTTACGAGCAGTACTTC. The rearrangement links TRBV28 to TRBJ2-7; maybe TRBD1 (5 bases). V lost 7 bases to trimming and J lost 4 bases, with 11 bases between them. Germline V lookup: CDR1 MDHEN, CDR2 SYDVKM. The CDR3 has 12 residues.

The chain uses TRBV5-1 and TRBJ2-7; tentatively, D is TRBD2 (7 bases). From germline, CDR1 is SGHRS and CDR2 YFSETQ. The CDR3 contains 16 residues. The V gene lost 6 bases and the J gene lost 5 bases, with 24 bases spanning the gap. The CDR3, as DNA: TGCGCCAGCACGGGGGGCATCATTGGGACAAGAAACGAGCAGTACTTC. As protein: CASTGGIIGTRNEQYF.

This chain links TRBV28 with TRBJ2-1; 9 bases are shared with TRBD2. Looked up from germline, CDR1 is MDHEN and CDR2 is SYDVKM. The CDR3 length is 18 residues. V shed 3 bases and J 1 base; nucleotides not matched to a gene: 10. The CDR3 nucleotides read TGTGCCAGCAGTTTCCGAGCTGGCGGGAGGGGGTCCTACAATGAGCAGTTCTTC. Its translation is CASSFRAGGRGSYNEQFF.

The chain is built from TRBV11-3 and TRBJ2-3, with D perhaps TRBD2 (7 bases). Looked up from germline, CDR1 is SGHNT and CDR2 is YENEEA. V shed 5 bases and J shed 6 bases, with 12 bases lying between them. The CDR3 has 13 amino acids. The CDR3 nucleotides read TGTGCCAGCAGCCGTGGGGGGGCCGATACGCAGTATTTT. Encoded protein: CASSRGGADTQYF.